The subject of this entry is one TCR beta chain. Recruited during active infection, patients (from Seattle) were subsequently followed longitudinally. Libraries were prepared by immunoSEQ multiplex PCR; TCRdb keeps only in-frame clonotypes and omits some of them. Of about 420,000 clones listed, over 85% were seen once; the top ten hold approximately 0.92%. The data are from a study of blood T cell repertoires in COVID-19. Study-wide context: The United States, Italy and Spain were the sources of the acute and convalescent COVID-19 samples.

Germline V gene lookup returns CDR1 KGHDR and CDR2 SFDVKD. The CDR3 totals 16 residues. Deletions cut 6 bases from V and 1 base from J, with 14 bases between. Sequencing was performed on peripheral blood. This TCR derives from a man aged 18 to 29 with COVID-19, enrolled during active disease. This chain links TRBV24-1 with TRBJ2-2; a weak D match, TRBD1 (5 bases). Here the CDR3 DNA reads TGTGCCACCAGTATGGCAGGGTACATGAACACCGGGGAGCTGTTTTTT. This gives the protein CATSMAGYMNTGELFF.